The 15 T cell receptor beta chains reported below all come from one sample, sequenced in a study of regulatory T cells in long-lasting Graves disease. Time point reported: newly diagnosed GD, antithyroid drugs for less than 3 months. Researchers made the TCR library from RNA that was extracted from PBMCs. Relying on iRepertoire HTBI primers and Arm-PCR of CDR3 regions, the team built TCR beta libraries. TCRdb recomputed calls from the multiplex PCR reads with MiXCR, one row per CDR3 protein. The sample records 360,000 or so distinct CDR3 sequences, around 15% being singletons. In addition, the sample was reused for a study of T cells in Graves' hyperthyroidism and ophthalmopathy.

Specimen: peripheral blood mononuclear cells (PBMCs), collected at new diagnosis, from a patient treated with antithyroid drugs. These receptors came from a man aged 40-49 years with Graves disease.

This rearrangement joins TRBV29-1 to TRBJ2-2; possible D gene TRBD1, 6 bases. V lost 5 bases and J lost 11, with 12 bases in between. The germline V gene has CDR1 SQVTM and CDR2 ANQGSEA. This CDR3 comprises 11 residues. The CDR3 sequence is CSVFWGTELFF. CDR3 nucleotide sequence: TGCAGCGTTTTTTGGGGGACAGAGCTGTTTTTT.

There are many counts of this clonotype. V gene TRBV28 combines with J gene TRBJ1-5, with D uncertain. Germline CDR1 is MDHEN and CDR2 is SYDVKM. V lost 3 bases to trimming and J lost 6 bases, with 9 bases between them. This CDR3 is built from 13 residues. CDR3 protein: CASSFAPGQPQHF. The CDR3 region has the DNA TGTGCCAGCAGTTTCGCCCCAGGTCAGCCCCAGCATTTT.

This clonotype was counted many times. This rearrangement joins TRBV3-1 to TRBJ2-2, with D unresolved. CDR1 and CDR2 from the germline V gene are LGHDT and YNNKEL (reference sequence). The V end lost 3 bases, the J end lost 2 bases, and 10 bases lay between the germline ends. The CDR3 has 15 residues. The CDR3 nucleotides read TGTGCCAGCAGCCACCGACCCCGTAACACCGGGGAGCTGTTTTTT. As protein: CASSHRPRNTGELFF.

There are many counts of this clonotype. The V call is TRBV30, the J call TRBJ2-5, with TRBD2 identical over 13 bases. CDR1 GTSNPN and CDR2 SVGIG come from the germline V gene (reference sequence). The trim removed 3 bases at V and 5 bases at J, leaving 3 bases unmatched. The CDR3 totals 14 residues. The CDR3 DNA sequence: TGTGCCTGGAGGACTAGCGGGGGGAGGGAGACCCAGTACTTC. This encodes CAWRTSGGRETQYF.

In its sample, this clonotype was seen many times. The chain carries TRBV18 and TRBJ2-6; no definite D call. Germline V gives CDR1 KGHSH, CDR2 LQKENI. This CDR3 region has 15 residues. Trimming took off 3 bases at V and 0 bases at J, with 6 bases between the two ends. CDR3 residues: CASSPPSSGANVLTF. In DNA, the CDR3 is TGTGCCAGCTCACCCCCTAGCTCTGGGGCCAACGTCCTGACTTTC.

This CDR3 is CASSLVSGQGDTQYF. The CDR3 bases are TGTGCCAGCAGCTTAGTGTCAGGCCAGGGAGATACGCAGTATTTT. The J gene is TRBJ2-3, the V gene TRBV11-3, with D perhaps TRBD1 (5 bases). Germline CDR1 is SGHNT and CDR2 is YENEEA. This CDR3 is built from 15 residues. V was cut by 1 base and J by 5 bases, with 13 bases left in between.

As concerns this clonotype: A read error is possible here, since a much larger clone lies one base away. This sequence joins TRBV6-1 and TRBJ2-1; possibly TRBD1 for D (6 bases). The CDR3 totals 14 residues. The germline gives CDR1 MNHNS, CDR2 SASEGT. The CDR3 sequence is CANSERDTYNEQFF. DNA for the CDR3: TGTGCCAACAGTGAAAGGGACACTTACAATGAGCAGTTCTTC.

This clonotype was observed a handful of times. The genes are TRBV9 and TRBJ2-5; 8 bases are a match to TRBD2. This CDR3 has 16 amino acids. Germline CDR1 SGDLS, CDR2 YYNGEE. The J segment lost 1 base and the V segment lost 0 bases, leaving 5 bases of the junction unmatched. The CDR3 sequence: CASSVESGGIQETQYF. CDR3 nucleotide sequence: TGTGCCAGCAGCGTAGAATCGGGGGGGATCCAAGAGACCCAGTACTTC.

This chain links TRBV7-9 with TRBJ2-1, with D possibly being TRBD1 or TRBD2 (7 bases each). The germline gives CDR1 SEHNR, CDR2 FQNEAQ (reference sequence). This CDR3 is built from 15 residues. The V and J ends lost 5 bases and 2 bases respectively, with 13 bases between them. This chain's CDR3 is CASSRRGGTYNEQFF. The CDR3 DNA reads as TGTGCCAGCAGCCGCAGGGGGGGGACCTACAATGAGCAGTTCTTC.

This clonotype has only a few counts. The rearrangement links TRBV20-1 to TRBJ2-3, with 7 nucleotides matching TRBD2. With V trimmed by 4 bases and J by 2 bases, 6 bases remained unmatched. Per germline, CDR1 DFQATT and CDR2 SNEGSKA (reference sequence). The CDR3 runs 14 residues. The CDR3 loop is CSATGGGVTDTQYF. Here the CDR3 DNA reads TGCAGTGCTACTGGGGGGGGGGTCACAGATACGCAGTATTTT.

Notes on this clonotype: This sequence is one base from a far larger clone and is likely a read error. The CDR3 DNA follows: TGTGCCAGCTCACCGGCGGGGGGGACCCAGTACTTC. Translation: CASSPAGGTQYF. The chain has TRBV12-3 or TRBV12-4 and TRBJ2-5; 8 bases agree with TRBD2. The CDR3 runs to 12 residues. V lost 8 bases, J lost 7 bases, and 6 bases stayed unmatched.

In its sample, this clonotype was seen many times. V gene TRBV20-1 combines with J gene TRBJ1-5; perhaps TRBD1 as D (5 bases). Trimming left V 3 bases short and J 3 bases short, with 18 bases between. The CDR3 has 16 amino acids. Germline assignment: CDR1 DFQATT and CDR2 SNEGSKA (reference sequence). This CDR3 reads CSASFAGRGLNQPQHF. The CDR3 coding sequence is TGCAGTGCTAGTTTCGCCGGGAGGGGTCTCAATCAGCCCCAGCATTTT.

The CDR3 DNA reads as TGTGCCAGCAGAGGAGGGGGAGGGGTAGGAAATTCACCCCTCCACTTT. Translation: CASRGGGGVGNSPLHF. This sequence joins TRBV6-1 and TRBJ1-6; a weak D match, TRBD1 (6 bases). Deletions cut 6 bases from V and 7 bases from J, with 19 bases between. The CDR3 contains 16 residues. Germline V CDR1 and CDR2: MNHNS, SASEGT.

The V and J genes are TRBV12-3 or TRBV12-4 and TRBJ1-5; 9 nucleotides match TRBD1. V dropped 0 bases and J dropped 0; count of bases not matched to a gene: 12. The CDR3 extends over 20 amino acids. The CDR3 sequence is CASSLARRDRVLHSNQPQHF. In nucleotides, the CDR3 is TGTGCCAGCAGTTTAGCGCGTCGGGACAGGGTATTACATAGCAATCAGCCCCAGCATTTT.

V is TRBV20-1 and J is TRBJ2-4; TRBD2 matches at 8 bases. The CDR3 spans 14 residues. Germline V gene sequence: CDR1 DFQATT, CDR2 SNEGSKA (reference sequence). V lost 6 bases to trimming and J lost 5 bases; unmatched junction nucleotides: 9. CDR3 sequence reads: CSAPTSGWENIQYF. The CDR3 bases are TGCAGTGCCCCAACTAGCGGCTGGGAAAACATTCAGTACTTC.